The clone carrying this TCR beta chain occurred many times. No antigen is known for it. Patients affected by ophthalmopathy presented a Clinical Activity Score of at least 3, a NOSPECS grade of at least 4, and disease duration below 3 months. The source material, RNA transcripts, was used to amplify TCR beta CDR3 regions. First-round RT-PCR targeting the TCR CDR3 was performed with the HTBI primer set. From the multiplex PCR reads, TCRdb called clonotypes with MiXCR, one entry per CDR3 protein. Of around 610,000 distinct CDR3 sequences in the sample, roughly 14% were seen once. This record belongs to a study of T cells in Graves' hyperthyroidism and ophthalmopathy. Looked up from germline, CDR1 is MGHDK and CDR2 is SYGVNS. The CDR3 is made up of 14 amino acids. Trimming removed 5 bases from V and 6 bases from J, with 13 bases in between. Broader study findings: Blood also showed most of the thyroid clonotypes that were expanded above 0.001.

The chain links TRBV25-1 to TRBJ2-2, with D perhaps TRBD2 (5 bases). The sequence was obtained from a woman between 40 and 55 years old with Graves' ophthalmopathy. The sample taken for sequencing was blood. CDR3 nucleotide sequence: TGTGCCAGCAGTTTGGACTCCCCATCCGGGGAGCTGTTTTTT. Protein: CASSLDSPSGELFF.